The T cell receptor beta chain under discussion was sequenced for a study of cytomegalovirus exposure and HLA in healthy donors. Germline CDR1 reads SGDLS; CDR2 reads YYNGEE. With V trimmed by 3 bases and J by 7 bases, 11 bases remained unmatched. The CDR3 consists of 17 residues. To note about this clone: No antigen is known for it.

Researchers ran the PCR with 60 Vbeta and 13 Jbeta primers. Profiled with immunoSEQ multiplex PCR; TCRdb holds only in-frame clones, not every one. The profile shows roughly 130,000 clones, roughly 80% of them singletons. Regarding the study as a whole: In all likelihood, a cluster of highly shared sequence variants was a sequencing artifact.

This clonotype originated in a woman aged 40-49 years in good health and CMV-seropositive. Sequenced sample: PBMCs. The chain links TRBV9 to TRBJ2-1; the match to TRBD2 covers 12 bases. The CDR3 is CASSASPGTSGYNEQFF. CDR3 in DNA: TGTGCCAGCAGCGCAAGCCCCGGGACTAGCGGGTATAATGAGCAGTTCTTC. Supplemented by reference TRBV9 and TRBJ2-1, the full variable domain reads DSGVTQTPKHLITATGQRVTLRCSPRSGDLSVYWYQQSLDQGLQFLIQYYNGEERAKGNILERFSAQQFPDLHSELNLSSLELGDSALYFCASSASPGTSGYNEQFFGPGTRLTVL.